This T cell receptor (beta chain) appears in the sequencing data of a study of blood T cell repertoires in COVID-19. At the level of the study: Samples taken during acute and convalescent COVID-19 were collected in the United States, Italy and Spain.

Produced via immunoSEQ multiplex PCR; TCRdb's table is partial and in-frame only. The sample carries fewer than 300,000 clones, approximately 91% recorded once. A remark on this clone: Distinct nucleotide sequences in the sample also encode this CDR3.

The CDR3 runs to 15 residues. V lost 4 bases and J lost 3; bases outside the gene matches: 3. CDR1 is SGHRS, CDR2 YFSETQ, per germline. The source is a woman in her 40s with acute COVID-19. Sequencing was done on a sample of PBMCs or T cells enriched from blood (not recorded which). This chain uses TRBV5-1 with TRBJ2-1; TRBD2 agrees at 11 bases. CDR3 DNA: TGCGCCAGCAGCCTGGGGACTAGCGGCTACAATGAGCAGTTCTTC. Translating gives CASSLGTSGYNEQFF.